The clone carrying this T cell receptor beta chain was counted only a few times. As yet, its antigen is unknown. Trimming took 7 bases from V and 2 from J, leaving 11 bases between them. The CDR3 consists of 14 residues. The sample belongs to a study of T cells in Graves' hyperthyroidism and ophthalmopathy. Study conclusions and caveats: From stable hyperthyroidism, ophthalmopathy was set apart by a 13 V-J model.

In the ophthalmopathy cohort, Clinical Activity Score was at least 3, NOSPECS grade at least 4, and duration under 3 months. The investigators amplified TCR beta CDR3 regions from RNA transcripts. The TCR CDR3 first-round RT-PCR relied on the HTBI primer set. MiXCR, applied by TCRdb to the multiplex PCR reads, yields one record per CDR3 protein. This sample has over 350,000 distinct CDR3 sequences, with approximately 17% found just once. Sequencing was done on a sample of blood. The chain carries TRBV12-3 or TRBV12-4 and TRBJ2-2; no clear D gene. This TCR was recovered from a man aged 18 to 29 with Graves' ophthalmopathy. CDR3 protein: CASKARPNTGELFF. The CDR3, as DNA: TGTGCCAGCAAGGCCAGGCCAAACACCGGGGAGCTGTTTTTT.